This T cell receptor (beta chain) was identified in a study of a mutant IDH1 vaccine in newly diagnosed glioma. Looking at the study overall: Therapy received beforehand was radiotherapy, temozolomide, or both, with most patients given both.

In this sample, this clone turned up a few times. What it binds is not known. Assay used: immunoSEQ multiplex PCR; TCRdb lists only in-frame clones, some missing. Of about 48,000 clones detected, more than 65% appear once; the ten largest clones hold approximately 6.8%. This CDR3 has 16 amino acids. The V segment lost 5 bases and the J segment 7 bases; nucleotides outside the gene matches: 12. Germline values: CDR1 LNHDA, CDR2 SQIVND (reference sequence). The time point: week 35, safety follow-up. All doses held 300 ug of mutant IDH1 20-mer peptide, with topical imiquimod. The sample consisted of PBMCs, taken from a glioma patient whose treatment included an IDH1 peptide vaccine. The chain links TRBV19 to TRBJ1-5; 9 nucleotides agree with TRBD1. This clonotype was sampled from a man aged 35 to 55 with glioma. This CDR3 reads CASSAGTGPRSQPQHF. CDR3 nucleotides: TGTGCCAGTAGTGCCGGGACAGGGCCCCGCAGCCAGCCCCAGCATTTT.